This T cell receptor (beta chain) was sequenced during a study of T cell responses to AZD1222 COVID-19 vaccine. The wider study: Timing groups of about 4 and about 12 weeks for second doses were pooled. General study findings and limits: White British people made up most donors, females outnumbered males, and clonal diversity was possibly underestimated.

Repertoires were generated with immunoSEQ multiplex PCR, while TCRdb's copy carries only in-frame clones and drops some. In the table there are about 130,000 clones, around 90% of which are singletons. Per the germline V gene, CDR1 is SGHRS and CDR2 is YFSETQ. The length of the CDR3 is 14 residues. Between the trimmed V and J ends, which lost 4 bases and 7 bases, there was a span of 14 bases. Notes on this clone: The antigen is undetermined.

This TCR was sampled from an adult in good health. Here the sequenced sample was peripheral blood, taken on day 0 of AZD1222 vaccination. The V and J genes are TRBV5-1 and TRBJ1-4; D may be TRBD1 (5 bases). In nucleotides, the CDR3 is TGCGCCAGCAGCCGAGCAGATAGGGGTGAAAAACTGTTTTTT. Translating gives CASSRADRGEKLFF.